This T cell receptor (beta chain) was sequenced in a study of T cell responses to AZD1222 COVID-19 vaccine. Sequencing was performed with immunoSEQ multiplex PCR; in TCRdb, only in-frame clones are kept and a portion is missing. The sample carries approximately 82,000 clones, around nine tenths recorded once. Turning to this clone: Its target is unknown.

Findings and caveats of the study: Possibly, clonal diversity was underestimated; donors were largely white British and included more females. Reports indicate that nearly half of spike-specific TCRs are directed at unmutated variant regions.

V dropped 2 bases and J dropped 4 bases, with 17 bases sitting between them. Germline values: CDR1 GTSNPN, CDR2 SVGIG (reference sequence). This CDR3 is 15 amino acids long. Sequenced material: peripheral blood, taken 28 days after the second AZD1222 dose. This clonotype originated in an adult who received the AZD1222 COVID-19 vaccine. The gene calls are TRBV30 and TRBJ1-2; no definite D call. CDR3 sequence: CAWSRLKATAYGYTF. The DNA for the CDR3 is TGTGCCTGGAGTCGATTGAAGGCCACGGCCTATGGCTACACCTTC. The full variable domain, rest sourced from reference TRBV30 and TRBJ1-2, is SQTIHQWPATLVQPVGSPLSLECTVEGTSNPNLYWYRQAAGRGLQLLFYSVGIGQISSEVPQNLSASRPQDRQFILSSKKLLLSDSGFYLCAWSRLKATAYGYTFGSGTRLTVV.